The clone carrying this TCR beta chain has a count of ten or more. What it binds is not known. These data are taken from a study of early T cells in non-severe SARS-CoV-2 infection. Study-wide context: Unpaired chains resulted from sequencing bulk RNA of unsorted whole blood. Study-wide results and caveats: Matches to VDJdb favored anti-spike CD8 responses and missed private and CD4 specificities.

Per germline, CDR1 MDHEN and CDR2 SYDVKM. Trimming shortened V by 5 bases and J by 7 bases, and 6 bases separated the two germline ends. CDR3 length: 11 amino acids. Unique molecular identifiers (one per individual cDNA molecule) were attached. TCRdb redid the calling of the 5' RACE reads with MiXCR, one entry per CDR3 protein. The table lists approximately 90,000 distinct CDR3 sequences, 16% of them singletons. The specimen comprised whole blood, sampled at baseline. The sequence was obtained from an adult who was a healthcare worker with PCR-confirmed SARS-CoV-2 infection or an uninfected control (not recorded which). This chain joins TRBV28 and TRBJ1-5, with D unresolved. DNA of the CDR3: TGTGCCAGCAGTAGCGGACAGCCCCAGCATTTT. It yields the protein CASSSGQPQHF. The variable domain in full, completed from reference TRBV28 and TRBJ1-5, reads DVKVTQSSRYLVKRTGEKVFLECVQDMDHENMFWYRQDPGLGLRLIYFSYDVKMKEKGDIPEGYSVSREKKERFSLILESASTNQTSMYLCASSSGQPQHFGDGTRLSIL.